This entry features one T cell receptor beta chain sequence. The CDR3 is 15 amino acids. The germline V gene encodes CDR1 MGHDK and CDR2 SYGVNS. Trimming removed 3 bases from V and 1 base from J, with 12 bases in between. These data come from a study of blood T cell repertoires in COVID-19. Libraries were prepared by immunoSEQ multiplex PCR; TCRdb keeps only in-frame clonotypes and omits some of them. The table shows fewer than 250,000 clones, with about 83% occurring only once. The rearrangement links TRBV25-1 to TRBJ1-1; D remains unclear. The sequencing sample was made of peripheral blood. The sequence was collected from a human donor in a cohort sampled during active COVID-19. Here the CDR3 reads CASSDRLPPNTEAFF. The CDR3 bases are TGTGCCAGCAGTGACCGGTTGCCTCCGAACACTGAAGCTTTCTTT.